The rows below give T cell receptor beta chains drawn from one sample of a study of blood T cells in healthy people across ages. TCRdb re-called the 5' RACE reads through MiXCR, storing one row per CDR3 protein. The data hold 800,000 to 900,000 distinct CDR3 sequences, with around 62% observed a single time. What was sequenced was blood. These receptors were obtained from a man aged 30-40 years in good health. The CDR3 runs from the conserved cysteine through the conserved F or W. A D gene is named only where the DNA matches it firmly. Rows give clone size only sometimes, using once, few, many, or a class for an expanded clone.

d_gene: .
j_gene: TRBJ1-5
abundance: .
v_gene: TRBV28
CDR3nt: TGTGCCAGCAGGCGGCCGCAGGGAAATCAGCCCCAGCATTTT
CDR3aa: CASRRPQGNQPQHF

d_gene: .
j_gene: TRBJ2-7
abundance: few
v_gene: TRBV4-2
CDR3nt: TGTGCCAGCAGCCAAGACGACGGGAGCTCCTACGAGCAGTACTTC
CDR3aa: CASSQDDGSSYEQYF

d_gene: .
j_gene: TRBJ2-5
abundance: few
v_gene: TRBV12-3/TRBV12-4
CDR3nt: TGTGCCAGCAGGCTGGGGGGGCCCGAGACCCAGTACTTC
CDR3aa: CASRLGGPETQYF

d_gene: TRBD1
j_gene: TRBJ2-1
abundance: few
v_gene: TRBV7-2
CDR3nt: TGTGCCAGCAGCTTAGCCCCGGGACAGTACAATGAGCAGTTCTTC
CDR3aa: CASSLAPGQYNEQFF

d_gene: .
j_gene: TRBJ2-7
abundance: .
v_gene: TRBV4-3
CDR3nt: TGCGCCAGCAGCCAAGAGAGGAGTCGGGCAGGCGAGCAGTACTTC
CDR3aa: CASSQERSRAGEQYF

d_gene: .
j_gene: TRBJ2-1
abundance: .
v_gene: TRBV29-1
CDR3nt: TGCAGCGTTGTCGTCACTTCCTACAATGAGCAGTTCTTC
CDR3aa: CSVVVTSYNEQFF

d_gene: .
j_gene: TRBJ2-7
abundance: .
v_gene: TRBV18
CDR3nt: TGTGCCAGCTCACCAACACAGGTCACCTCAAGCTACGAGCAGTACTTC
CDR3aa: CASSPTQVTSSYEQYF

d_gene: .
j_gene: TRBJ2-2
abundance: .
v_gene: TRBV28
CDR3nt: TGTGCCAGCAGTTACCCCGAAGGGGGTACCGGGGAGCTGTTTTTT
CDR3aa: CASSYPEGGTGELFF

d_gene: .
j_gene: TRBJ2-3
abundance: .
v_gene: TRBV4-2
CDR3nt: TGTGCCAGCAGCCAACCTCAACCTCGGGGGGCCAAATCAGATACGCAGTATTTT
CDR3aa: CASSQPQPRGAKSDTQYF

d_gene: TRBD1
j_gene: TRBJ1-2
abundance: few
v_gene: TRBV6-6
CDR3nt: TGTGCCAGCAGTGCGGACAGGGGACATGGCTACACCTTC
CDR3aa: CASSADRGHGYTF

d_gene: TRBD2
j_gene: TRBJ2-7
abundance: many
v_gene: TRBV7-2
CDR3nt: TGTGCCAGCTGCGAAGTCGGGGGGTCGTCCATCTACGAGCAGTACTTC
CDR3aa: CASCEVGGSSIYEQYF

d_gene: TRBD2
j_gene: TRBJ2-7
abundance: .
v_gene: TRBV28
CDR3nt: TGTGCCAGCAGGCATAGCGGGGACTCCTACGAGCAGTACTTC
CDR3aa: CASRHSGDSYEQYF

d_gene: .
j_gene: TRBJ1-2
abundance: .
v_gene: TRBV29-1
CDR3nt: TGCAGCGTTGTAGGCCTGGGGGATGGCTACACCTTC
CDR3aa: CSVVGLGDGYTF

d_gene: TRBD2
j_gene: TRBJ2-4
abundance: .
v_gene: TRBV29-1
CDR3nt: TGCAGCGCTAGCGGGGGGGAAAACATTCAGTACTTC
CDR3aa: CSASGGENIQYF

d_gene: .
j_gene: TRBJ2-3
abundance: .
v_gene: TRBV6-2/TRBV6-3
CDR3nt: TGTGCCAGCAGCCCCCGGACCGGGGATACGCAGTATTTT
CDR3aa: CASSPRTGDTQYF

d_gene: TRBD2
j_gene: TRBJ2-1
abundance: .
v_gene: TRBV7-9
CDR3nt: TGTGCCAGCAGCTTATTAAATGGGACTAGGTTTTACAATGAGCAGTTCTTC
CDR3aa: CASSLLNGTRFYNEQFF

d_gene: .
j_gene: TRBJ1-3
abundance: few
v_gene: TRBV6-4
CDR3nt: TGTGCCCCCATGGGCCGGACCGACTCTGGAAACACCATATATTTT
CDR3aa: CAPMGRTDSGNTIYF

d_gene: .
j_gene: TRBJ1-4
abundance: .
v_gene: TRBV5-1
CDR3nt: TGCGCCAGCAGCTTGCTAGGGAATGAGGAAAAACTGTTTTTT
CDR3aa: CASSLLGNEEKLFF

d_gene: .
j_gene: TRBJ2-6
abundance: .
v_gene: TRBV9
CDR3nt: TGTGCCAGCAGCGTAGCCGAGGGATCTGGGGCCAACGTCCTGACTTTC
CDR3aa: CASSVAEGSGANVLTF

d_gene: .
j_gene: TRBJ2-1
abundance: .
v_gene: TRBV7-9
CDR3nt: TGTGCCAGCAGCTTCCAGGACGGATTCTACAATGAGCAGTTCTTC
CDR3aa: CASSFQDGFYNEQFF

d_gene: TRBD2
j_gene: TRBJ2-3
abundance: .
v_gene: TRBV29-1
CDR3nt: TGCAGCGGCGGGACTAGCGGTAGCACAGATACGCAGTATTTT
CDR3aa: CSGGTSGSTDTQYF

d_gene: .
j_gene: TRBJ2-3
abundance: once
v_gene: TRBV7-9
CDR3nt: TGTGCCAGCAGCTTAGTGGGTCCCACAGATACGCAGTATTTT
CDR3aa: CASSLVGPTDTQYF

d_gene: TRBD1
j_gene: TRBJ1-2
abundance: .
v_gene: TRBV4-2
CDR3nt: TGTGCCAGCAGCCAAGCTATACAGGGGGCGGGCGTCTATGGCTACACCTTC
CDR3aa: CASSQAIQGAGVYGYTF

d_gene: TRBD1
j_gene: TRBJ2-7
abundance: few
v_gene: TRBV15
CDR3nt: TGTGCCACCAGCAGAGATTTCGAGGGGGCAGGAACCTACGAGCAGTACTTC
CDR3aa: CATSRDFEGAGTYEQYF

d_gene: .
j_gene: TRBJ1-4
abundance: .
v_gene: TRBV25-1
CDR3nt: TGTGCCAGCAGTGACAGGGTTGGAAAACTGTTTTTT
CDR3aa: CASSDRVGKLFF

d_gene: .
j_gene: TRBJ1-2
abundance: .
v_gene: TRBV3-1
CDR3nt: TGTGCCAGCAGCCAAGAAGGGGGGGTCGGCTACACCTTC
CDR3aa: CASSQEGGVGYTF

d_gene: .
j_gene: TRBJ2-7
abundance: .
v_gene: TRBV7-2
CDR3nt: TGTGCCAGCAGTTTGACTAGTGGCTTTGAGCAGTACTTC
CDR3aa: CASSLTSGFEQYF

d_gene: .
j_gene: TRBJ2-7
abundance: .
v_gene: TRBV11-1
CDR3nt: TGTGCCAGCAGCTTAGGTTCGGCCAACGAGCAGTACTTC
CDR3aa: CASSLGSANEQYF

d_gene: .
j_gene: TRBJ1-6
abundance: few
v_gene: TRBV6-1
CDR3nt: TGTGCCAGCGACTGCCCCCCCTTTTGTCTCAGGGGTTCACCCCTCCACTTT
CDR3aa: CASDCPPFCLRGSPLHF

d_gene: .
j_gene: TRBJ2-7
abundance: .
v_gene: TRBV7-2
CDR3nt: TGTGCCAGCAGCTTAGCAAGGGGCGAGCAGTACTTC
CDR3aa: CASSLARGEQYF

d_gene: .
j_gene: TRBJ1-4
abundance: .
v_gene: TRBV20-1
CDR3nt: TGCAGTGCATCTCGTCCGGTGACGGGTAATGAAAAACTGTTTTTT
CDR3aa: CSASRPVTGNEKLFF

d_gene: .
j_gene: TRBJ1-1
abundance: .
v_gene: TRBV10-3
CDR3nt: TGTGCCATCGAAAGGGCCTCGGGGACTGAAGCTTTCTTT
CDR3aa: CAIERASGTEAFF

d_gene: .
j_gene: TRBJ1-1
abundance: .
v_gene: TRBV20-1
CDR3nt: TGCAGTGCTAGGAAAGGGCTGAACACTGAAGCTTTCTTT
CDR3aa: CSARKGLNTEAFF

d_gene: TRBD1
j_gene: TRBJ2-1
abundance: .
v_gene: TRBV29-1
CDR3nt: TGCAGCGCCCCCCACAGGGGAAATTACAATGAGCAGTTCTTC
CDR3aa: CSAPHRGNYNEQFF

d_gene: .
j_gene: TRBJ1-5
abundance: .
v_gene: TRBV6-2/TRBV6-3
CDR3nt: TGTGCCAGCAGTTACTCCCCGACAGGACTATATAGCAATCAGCCCCAGCATTTT
CDR3aa: CASSYSPTGLYSNQPQHF

d_gene: .
j_gene: TRBJ2-7
abundance: .
v_gene: TRBV29-1
CDR3nt: TGCAGCGTTGAACAGGGCTCCTACGAGCAGTACTTC
CDR3aa: CSVEQGSYEQYF

d_gene: .
j_gene: TRBJ2-3
abundance: many
v_gene: TRBV29-1
CDR3nt: TGCAGCGTGGCACCGACTCGTGAGGGAGATACGCAGTATTTT
CDR3aa: CSVAPTREGDTQYF

d_gene: .
j_gene: TRBJ2-7
abundance: many
v_gene: TRBV5-1
CDR3nt: TGCGCCAGCAGCTTGGACCGCGAGCAGTACTTC
CDR3aa: CASSLDREQYF

d_gene: .
j_gene: TRBJ2-3
abundance: .
v_gene: TRBV6-5
CDR3nt: TGTGCCAGCAGTAGGGGTAAAGGAGATACGCAGTATTTT
CDR3aa: CASSRGKGDTQYF

d_gene: .
j_gene: TRBJ2-1
abundance: .
v_gene: TRBV6-5
CDR3nt: TGTGCCAGCAGTCCCGTAGGCAAGTACAATGAGCAGTTCTTC
CDR3aa: CASSPVGKYNEQFF

d_gene: .
j_gene: TRBJ1-2
abundance: .
v_gene: TRBV28
CDR3nt: TGTGCCAGCACGCCGGACAATAACTATGGCTACACCTTC
CDR3aa: CASTPDNNYGYTF

d_gene: .
j_gene: TRBJ2-7
abundance: few
v_gene: TRBV18
CDR3nt: TGTGCCAGCTCACTCGAGACGGGCCTAAACGAGCAGTACTTC
CDR3aa: CASSLETGLNEQYF

d_gene: TRBD2
j_gene: TRBJ2-7
abundance: few
v_gene: TRBV5-1
CDR3nt: TGCGCCAGCAGCATGCCGGGACTAGCCTCCTACGAGCAGTACTTC
CDR3aa: CASSMPGLASYEQYF

d_gene: .
j_gene: TRBJ2-3
abundance: .
v_gene: TRBV24-1
CDR3nt: TGTGCCACCAGTGGCCGGGCCCCCGCAGATACGCAGTATTTT
CDR3aa: CATSGRAPADTQYF

d_gene: .
j_gene: TRBJ2-7
abundance: .
v_gene: TRBV20-1
CDR3nt: TGCAGTGCTAGACGTCAGGGACGTTCCTACGAGCAGTACTTC
CDR3aa: CSARRQGRSYEQYF

d_gene: .
j_gene: TRBJ2-3
abundance: .
v_gene: TRBV7-2
CDR3nt: TGTGCCAGCGTCCGCCGGCTTAGCACAGATACGCAGTATTTT
CDR3aa: CASVRRLSTDTQYF

d_gene: .
j_gene: TRBJ2-3
abundance: .
v_gene: TRBV6-2/TRBV6-3
CDR3nt: TGTGCCAGCAGAACCACAGGGAACTCTGATACGCAGTATTTT
CDR3aa: CASRTTGNSDTQYF

d_gene: .
j_gene: TRBJ2-5
abundance: .
v_gene: TRBV9
CDR3nt: TGTGCCAGCAGCGTAGGGAACCGGGCGCTGAGGGAGACCCAGTACTTC
CDR3aa: CASSVGNRALRETQYF

d_gene: TRBD2
j_gene: TRBJ2-4
abundance: few
v_gene: TRBV10-3
CDR3nt: TGTGCCATCAGTGATTCTAGCGGGGAAAACATTCAGTACTTC
CDR3aa: CAISDSSGENIQYF

d_gene: .
j_gene: TRBJ1-2
abundance: .
v_gene: TRBV12-3/TRBV12-4
CDR3nt: TGTGCCAGCAGGCGGGGGGCCTGGGATGGCTACACCTTC
CDR3aa: CASRRGAWDGYTF

d_gene: .
j_gene: TRBJ2-1
abundance: many
v_gene: TRBV21-1
CDR3nt: TGTGCCAGCAGCAAACGTTTGTGGGGGCCCCTCTCCTACAATGAGCAGTTCTTC
CDR3aa: CASSKRLWGPLSYNEQFF

d_gene: .
j_gene: TRBJ2-7
abundance: .
v_gene: TRBV28
CDR3nt: TGTGCCAGCAGTTTATCACGCGGATCCTACAATGAGCAGTACTTC
CDR3aa: CASSLSRGSYNEQYF

d_gene: .
j_gene: TRBJ2-7
abundance: .
v_gene: TRBV12-3/TRBV12-4
CDR3nt: TGTGCCAGCAGTGGAGATAAAGGGATATACGAGCAGTACTTC
CDR3aa: CASSGDKGIYEQYF